Given below is one TCR beta chain in context. Its antigen is undetermined. This entry belongs to a study of cytomegalovirus exposure and HLA in healthy donors. Background on the study: The approximately 670 first-cohort repertoires and the 110 or so validation repertoires shared the same platform, a later analysis reported.

Overall study results and limits: Researchers catalogued approximately 170 TCR beta chains as cytomegalovirus-associated. The finding came from a later analysis; first-cohort TCR clusters tended to co-occur in the roughly 110 validation repertoires. Confirmation in vitro established that three CMV-associated chains were specific for CMV antigens.

The V gene end was trimmed by 5 bases and the J gene end by 8 bases; junction bases not matched to a gene: 6. Germline V gene data show CDR1 as SGHNT and CDR2 as YENEEA. This CDR3 is built from 13 residues. Generated by immunoSEQ multiplex PCR, the TCRdb table keeps only in-frame clones and is missing some. The repertoire holds about 98,000 clones, with 70% to 90% as singletons. Sequenced material: PBMCs. The receptor's source is a woman in her 30s in good health and CMV-seronegative. The chain uses TRBV11-3 and TRBJ2-1; 7 nucleotides line up with TRBD1. The CDR3 region has the DNA TGTGCCAGCAGCCAGGACAGGCCAGATGAGCAGTTCTTC. It codes for CASSQDRPDEQFF. Full variable domain (remainder filled in from reference TRBV11-3 and TRBJ2-1): EAGVVQSPRYKIIEKKQPVAFWCNPISGHNTLYWYLQNLGQGPELLIRYENEEAVDDSQLPKDRFSAERLKGVDSTLKIQPAELGDSAVYLCASSQDRPDEQFFGPGTRLTVL.